Following are 27 T cell receptor beta chains from one sample sequenced in a study of control samples from healthy donors and cancer patients. Using immunoSEQ multiplex PCR, the repertoire was profiled, and TCRdb retains in-frame clones only, with some absent. The repertoire consists of approximately 120,000 clones, with more than 85% occurring once and the leading ten covering under 20%. The sample consisted of blood. The source of these receptors is a woman between 45 and 65 years old in good health.

J is TRBJ2-5 and V is TRBV24-1; D tentatively reads TRBD1 or TRBD2 (5 bases each). V was trimmed by 5 bases and J by 1 base, leaving 10 bases between them. Germline V gives CDR1 KGHDR, CDR2 SFDVKD. The CDR3 length is 14 residues. The CDR3 sequence: CATSASRGQETQYF. The CDR3 region has the DNA TGTGCCACCAGTGCCTCGAGGGGCCAAGAGACCCAGTACTTC.

This clone was observed once. The chain carries TRBV7-9 and TRBJ2-5; no clear D gene. The V gene lost 2 bases and the J gene lost 4 bases, with 2 bases spanning the gap. Germline assignment: CDR1 SEHNR and CDR2 FQNEAQ (reference sequence). The CDR3 has 11 amino acids. The CDR3, as DNA: TGTGCCAGCAGCTTAACAGAGACCCAGTACTTC. This translates into CASSLTETQYF.

The V and J genes are TRBV30 and TRBJ1-5, with D perhaps matching TRBD1 (6 bases). Per the germline V gene, CDR1 is GTSNPN and CDR2 is SVGIG (reference sequence). Trimming took 3 bases from V and 7 from J, leaving 19 bases between them. The CDR3 is made up of 15 amino acids. CDR3 amino acids: CAWRPRGAVIQPQHF. Here the CDR3 DNA reads TGTGCCTGGAGACCCCGGGGGGCGGTCATACAGCCCCAGCATTTT.

The rearrangement joins TRBV6-5 to TRBJ1-5; 8 nucleotides match TRBD1. The V gene's germline CDR1 is MNHEY and CDR2 SVGAGI. This CDR3 contains 15 residues. J lost 1 base, V lost 6 bases, and 5 bases had no gene match. The CDR3 sequence: CASRGTGGSNQPQHF. The CDR3 DNA reads as TGTGCCAGCAGGGGGACAGGCGGGAGCAATCAGCCCCAGCATTTT.

The DNA for the CDR3 is TGTGCCACCAGTGATTTGGGGGTTAGCTCCTACAATGAGCAGTTCTTC. Translated, it gives CATSDLGVSSYNEQFF. V is TRBV24-1 and J is TRBJ2-1; no reliable D call. In germline, CDR1 is KGHDR, CDR2 SFDVKD. V lost 0 bases and J lost 0, with 8 bases in between. The CDR3 length is 16 residues.

The V and J genes are TRBV25-1 and TRBJ2-3; no definite D call. V lost 4 bases, J lost 5 bases, and 7 bases lay in between. This CDR3 has 12 amino acids. The germline CDR1 and CDR2 sequences are MGHDK and SYGVNS. CDR3 sequence reads: CASSGPRDTQYF. CDR3 DNA: TGTGCCAGCAGTGGGCCTAGAGATACGCAGTATTTT.

This rearrangement joins TRBV27 to TRBJ1-6; D gene unclear. The CDR3 extends over 13 amino acids. The germline V and J ends were trimmed by 1 base and 6 bases, with 4 bases remaining between them. The germline gives CDR1 MNHEY, CDR2 SMNVEV (reference sequence). This CDR3 is CASSLWTNSPLHF. The CDR3 region has the DNA TGTGCCAGCAGTTTATGGACTAATTCACCCCTCCACTTT.

The chain joins TRBV29-1 to TRBJ2-7, with D possibly being TRBD2 (6 bases). Germline V gene lookup returns CDR1 SQVTM and CDR2 ANQGSEA. The CDR3 loop spans 15 amino acids. With 1 base removed from V and 1 base from J, the gap between germline ends came to 14 bases. The CDR3 DNA sequence: TGCAGCGTTGAAGGGGGGGTCGACCCTTCCTACGAGCAGTACGTC. Protein sequence: CSVEGGVDPSYEQYV.

V gene TRBV9 combines with J gene TRBJ2-3; the match to TRBD2 covers 8 bases. V lost 4 bases and J lost 0; bases outside the gene matches: 10. CDR1 and CDR2 (germline): SGDLS, YYNGEE. The CDR3 covers 17 residues. The CDR3 protein is CASSPHSTSGSTDTQYF. Here the CDR3 DNA reads TGTGCCAGCAGCCCTCACTCAACTAGCGGAAGCACAGATACGCAGTATTTT.

This rearrangement joins TRBV6-2 or TRBV6-3 to TRBJ1-4; weak D call: TRBD1 (6 bases). V was shortened by 4 bases and J by 7 bases, with 19 bases between the two germline ends. This CDR3 is 16 amino acids long. Germline CDR1 MNHEY, CDR2 SVGEGT. This chain's CDR3 is CASSSVSQGHREKLFF. CDR3 DNA: TGTGCCAGCAGTTCCGTCTCACAGGGTCATCGTGAAAAACTGTTTTTT.

This chain links TRBV4-1 with TRBJ1-1; D is unclear. The CDR3 consists of 13 residues. CDR1 and CDR2 from the germline V gene are MGHRA and YSYEKL. The germline V and J ends were trimmed by 0 bases and 4 bases, with 6 bases remaining between them. The CDR3 region is CASSQEKITEAFF. The CDR3 nucleotides read TGCGCCAGCAGCCAAGAAAAGATCACTGAAGCTTTCTTT.

This rearrangement joins TRBV7-8 to TRBJ2-5, with TRBD2 identical over 8 bases. V lost 5 bases and J lost 1; bases outside the gene matches: 6. The CDR3 runs 15 residues. Germline values: CDR1 SGHVS, CDR2 FQNEAQ. This CDR3 reads CASSRRTSGQETQYF. In DNA form, the CDR3 reads TGTGCCAGCAGCCGTCGCACTAGCGGCCAAGAGACCCAGTACTTC. Together with reference TRBV7-8 and TRBJ2-5, the CDR3 gives the full variable domain: GAGVSQSPRYKVAKRGQDVALRCDPISGHVSLFWYQQALGQGPEFLTYFQNEAQLDKSGLPSDRFFAERPEGSVSTLKIQRTQQEDSAVYLCASSRRTSGQETQYFGPGTRLLVL.

V gene TRBV12-3 or TRBV12-4 combines with J gene TRBJ1-1; TRBD1 might be the D (5 bases). The V end lost 4 bases, the J end lost 8 bases, and 8 bases lay between the germline ends. CDR3 length equals 11 residues. The CDR3 sequence: CASSYRGEAFF. CDR3 nucleotides: TGTGCCAGCAGTTACCGGGGCGAAGCTTTCTTT.

The V and J genes are TRBV2 and TRBJ1-3, with D uncertain. The CDR3 contains 13 residues. Trimming cost V 7 bases and J 0 bases, with 7 bases left between them. Germline V gene data show CDR1 as SNHLY and CDR2 as FYNNEI. Here the CDR3 DNA reads TGTGCCAGCATGATGGGCTCTGGAAACACCATATATTTT. Protein product: CASMMGSGNTIYF. Filled out from reference TRBV2 and TRBJ1-3, the complete variable domain reads EPEVTQTPSHQVTQMGQEVILRCVPISNHLYFYWYRQILGQKVEFLVSFYNNEISEKSEIFDDQFSVERPDGSNFTLKIRSTKLEDSAMYFCASMMGSGNTIYFGEGSWLTVV.

Here the CDR3 DNA reads TGCAGCGGACTACAGGGGCCCGGTGAAGCTTTCTTT. Translating it yields CSGLQGPGEAFF. The chain combines TRBV29-1 with TRBJ1-1; 7 nucleotides align to TRBD1. The length of the CDR3 is 12 residues. V lost 7 bases to trimming and J lost 7 bases; unmatched junction nucleotides: 9. The germline V gene encodes CDR1 SQVTM and CDR2 ANQGSEA.

The rearrangement uses TRBV14 and TRBJ2-7, with D perhaps matching TRBD1 (6 bases). The CDR3 is 15 residues long. V was shortened by 0 bases and J by 3 bases, with 12 bases between the two germline ends. In germline, CDR1 is SGHDN, CDR2 FVKESK. DNA of the CDR3: TGTGCCAGCAGCCAAGATCCCGTACAGGGCTACGAGCAGTACTTC. Translating gives CASSQDPVQGYEQYF.

This chain links TRBV11-3 with TRBJ2-3; 8 bases map to TRBD2. V dropped 3 bases and J dropped 0; count of bases not matched to a gene: 5. The CDR3 totals 16 residues. CDR1 is SGHNT and CDR2 is YENEEA in the germline V gene. As DNA, the CDR3 is TGTGCCAGCAGCTTTAGCGGGACAACTAGCACAGATACGCAGTATTTT. Residues: CASSFSGTTSTDTQYF. The full variable domain, its missing parts supplied by reference TRBV11-3 and TRBJ2-3, is EAGVVQSPRYKIIEKKQPVAFWCNPISGHNTLYWYLQNLGQGPELLIRYENEEAVDDSQLPKDRFSAERLKGVDSTLKIQPAELGDSAVYLCASSFSGTTSTDTQYFGPGTRLTVL.

The chain recombines TRBV27 with TRBJ2-2; 9 positions match TRBD1. Unmatched junction bases numbered 17, after V lost 5 bases and J lost 4 bases. The CDR3 loop spans 19 amino acids. Germline CDR1 is MNHEY and CDR2 is SMNVEV (reference sequence). The chain's CDR3 is CASSMISGTGLQFTGELFF. CDR3 in DNA: TGTGCCAGCAGTATGATTTCCGGGACAGGGCTTCAGTTCACCGGGGAGCTGTTTTTT.

V and J are TRBV30 and TRBJ1-6; a weak D match, TRBD1 (6 bases). CDR1 is GTSNPN and CDR2 is SVGIG in the germline V gene (reference sequence). The CDR3 extends over 14 amino acids. The ends were cut back, 0 bases at V and 7 bases at J, with 10 bases in the middle. The CDR3 region has the DNA TGTGCCTGGAGTGTAGGGGACACAAATTCACCCCTCCACTTT. This codes for CAWSVGDTNSPLHF.

The rearrangement links TRBV12-3 or TRBV12-4 to TRBJ1-1; D remains ambiguous. The V end lost 1 base, the J end lost 1 base, and 4 bases lay between the germline ends. The CDR3 spans 13 residues. The CDR3 loop is CASSLERNTEAFF. As DNA, the CDR3 is TGTGCCAGCAGTTTAGAGAGGAACACTGAAGCTTTCTTT.

The chain uses TRBV18 and TRBJ1-4; D not certain. The CDR3 consists of 14 residues. Trimming took off 2 bases at V and 8 bases at J, with 12 bases between the two ends. Germline V gives CDR1 KGHSH, CDR2 LQKENI. The CDR3 DNA is TGTGCCAGCTCACCAGAATTGGCAGGAGAAAAACTGTTTTTT. The encoded protein is CASSPELAGEKLFF. The whole variable domain, remainder taken from reference TRBV18 and TRBJ1-4, is NAGVMQNPRHLVRRRGQEARLRCSPMKGHSHVYWYRQLPEEGLKFMVYLQKENIIDESGMPKERFSAEFPKEGPSILRIQQVVRGDSAAYFCASSPELAGEKLFFGSGTQLSVL.

This rearrangement joins TRBV5-5 to TRBJ1-4; TRBD1 matches at 7 bases. The germline gives CDR1 SGHKS, CDR2 YYEKEE (reference sequence). V dropped 2 bases and J dropped 7; count of bases not matched to a gene: 8. The CDR3 has 15 residues. CDR3 nucleotides: TGTGCCAGCAGCTTTGCTCACGGGACAGTTGAAAAACTGTTTTTT. The encoded protein is CASSFAHGTVEKLFF.

The V gene is TRBV7-2, the J gene TRBJ2-3, with TRBD2 matching over 7 bases. Losses at the gene ends were 2 bases for V and 3 bases for J; bases not matched to a gene: 8. This CDR3 region has 16 residues. Germline V gives CDR1 SGHTA, CDR2 FQGNSA. CDR3 in amino acids: CASSLIAGVITDTQYF. In DNA, the CDR3 is TGTGCCAGCAGCTTAATTGCGGGAGTTATAACAGATACGCAGTATTTT.

The rearrangement uses TRBV6-5 and TRBJ1-6; unclear D gene. In germline, CDR1 is MNHEY, CDR2 SVGAGI. Trimming shortened V by 11 bases and J by 7 bases, and 18 bases separated the two germline ends. The length of the CDR3 is 14 residues. CDR3 protein: CADVGPKGNSPLHF. In nucleotides, the CDR3 is TGTGCCGACGTGGGCCCTAAAGGAAATTCACCCCTCCACTTT.

The chain couples TRBV7-9 to TRBJ1-5; D gene ambiguous. Per germline, CDR1 SEHNR and CDR2 FQNEAQ (reference sequence). The V and J ends lost 1 base and 11 bases respectively, with 12 bases between them. The CDR3 loop spans 13 amino acids. The CDR3: CASSLGPSTTQHF. In nucleotides, the CDR3 is TGTGCCAGCAGCTTAGGGCCCTCAACTACCCAGCATTTT.

The chain carries TRBV3-1 (or the pseudogene TRBV3-2) and TRBJ2-1; 12 bases are a match to TRBD2. Germline V gene sequence: CDR1 LGHDT, CDR2 YNNKEL (reference sequence). The CDR3 totals 16 residues. V was clipped by 3 bases and J by 6 bases; unmatched bases: 6. The CDR3 is CASSQELAGGPNEQFF. CDR3 DNA: TGTGCCAGCAGCCAGGAGCTAGCGGGGGGGCCCAATGAGCAGTTCTTC.

This clone is a singleton in its sample. J is TRBJ2-7 and V is TRBV6-2 or TRBV6-3, with D tentatively TRBD1 or TRBD2 (5 bases each). CDR1 is MNHEY and CDR2 is SVGEGT in the germline V gene. V was cut by 6 bases and J by 3 bases, with 9 bases left in between. The CDR3 has 12 residues. CDR3 DNA: TGTGCCAGCAGCGGGGCCTACTACGAGCAGTACTTC. It translates to CASSGAYYEQYF.